This TCR beta chain was documented in a study of T-cell memory formation after mild COVID-19. Notes on the study in general: Detection of some responders pre-infection suggested pre-existing cross-reactive memory T cells participated. The SARS-CoV-2 specificity of second-wave clones reaching peak at day 37 remained unverified. Day 15 to 85 contracting clones showed balanced CD4/CD8; later expanders leaned CD4+.

This CDR3 spans 15 amino acids. V was cut by 5 bases and J by 5 bases, with 18 bases left in between. Germline V gives CDR1 MNHEY, CDR2 SVGEGT. Libraries for TCRalpha and TCRbeta carried sample barcodes and unique molecular identifiers via 5'RACE. A single record per CDR3 protein comes from TCRdb applying MiXCR to the 5' RACE reads. This sample has 170,000 or so distinct CDR3 sequences, with 20% to 25% found just once. About this clonotype: The antigen is unknown.

The V call is TRBV6-2 or TRBV6-3, the J call TRBJ2-5; possible D gene TRBD2, 5 bases. Sequences were obtained from PBMCs or a T cell subset sorted from them (not recorded which). This sequence was found in an adult woman who had mild COVID-19 (a few samples of this study predate the infection). Cell type and time point are not known. CDR3 region: CASSTPAVWKETQYF. The CDR3 coding sequence is TGTGCCAGCAGTACGCCAGCGGTTTGGAAGGAGACCCAGTACTTC.